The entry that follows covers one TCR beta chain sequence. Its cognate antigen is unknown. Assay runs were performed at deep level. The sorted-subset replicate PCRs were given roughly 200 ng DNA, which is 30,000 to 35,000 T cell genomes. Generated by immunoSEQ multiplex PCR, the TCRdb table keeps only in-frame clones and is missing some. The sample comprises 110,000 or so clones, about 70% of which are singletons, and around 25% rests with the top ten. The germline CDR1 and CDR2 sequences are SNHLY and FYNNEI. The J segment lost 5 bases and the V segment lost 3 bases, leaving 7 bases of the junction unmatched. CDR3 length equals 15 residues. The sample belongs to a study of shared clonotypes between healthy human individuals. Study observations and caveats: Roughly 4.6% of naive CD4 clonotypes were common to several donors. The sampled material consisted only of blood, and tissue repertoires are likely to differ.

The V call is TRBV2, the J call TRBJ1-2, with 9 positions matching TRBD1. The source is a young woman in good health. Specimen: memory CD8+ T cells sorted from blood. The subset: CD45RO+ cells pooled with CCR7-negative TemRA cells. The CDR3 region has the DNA TGTGCCAGCAGTGATTCTGGACAGGGGTTTTATGGCTACACCTTC. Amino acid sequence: CASSDSGQGFYGYTF.